The source of this TCR beta chain is a study of radiation and T cells in renal cell carcinoma. The sample's treatment: treatment-naive control, cytoreductive nephrectomy. Study findings and constraints: Intratumoral heterogeneity was not captured in these approximately 0.91 g regions.

The CDR3 consists of 17 residues. Germline lookup yields CDR1 SGHVS and CDR2 FNYEAQ. The junction had 8 bases not matched to a gene; V was cut back by 5 bases and J by 2 bases. Measured with immunoSEQ multiplex PCR; TCRdb has only the in-frame clones, and not every one. The sample has around 18,000 clones, about 50% seen once; the top ten hold 9.5% to 10%. By share of the sample, this clone is medium-sized (0.01 to 0.1%). Antigen unknown. The sequencing used tumor tissue, collected from a patient whose treatment was nephrectomy without radiotherapy. The chain combines TRBV7-6 with TRBJ2-5; 13 bases are a match to TRBD2. The origin of this receptor is a man aged 40-50 years with renal cell carcinoma. In DNA, the CDR3 is TGTGCCAGCAGCCGGACTAGCGGGGGTGGGAAACAAGAGACCCAGTACTTC. The encoded protein is CASSRTSGGGKQETQYF.